The 27 T cell receptor beta chains below all came from one sample that was sequenced in a study of cytomegalovirus exposure and HLA in healthy donors. With 60 Vbeta and 13 Jbeta primers, the PCR was carried out. Only in-frame clones appear in the TCRdb table, and some are missing; sequencing was by immunoSEQ multiplex PCR. This sample has 150,000 to 180,000 clones; 80% occur once, and the top ten carry roughly 13%. The source material was PBMCs. The receptors derive from a man aged 25 to 40 in good health and CMV-seropositive.

V usage is TRBV11-2 and J usage is TRBJ2-6; 7 bases line up with TRBD2. The CDR3 consists of 18 residues. The junction had 8 bases not matched to a gene; V was cut back by 1 base and J by 2 bases. The germline V gene has CDR1 SGHAT and CDR2 FQNNGV. Here the CDR3 reads CASSLGGRGGTGANVLTF. The CDR3 bases are TGTGCCAGCAGCTTAGGTGGGAGGGGTGGGACTGGGGCCAACGTCCTGACTTTC. Based on the CDR3 plus reference TRBV11-2 and TRBJ2-6, the full variable domain is EAGVAQSPRYKIIEKRQSVAFWCNPISGHATLYWYQQILGQGPKLLIQFQNNGVVDDSQLPKDRFSAERLKGVDSTLKIQPAKLEDSAVYLCASSLGGRGGTGANVLTFGAGSRLTVL.

In its sample, this clone was seen once. The chain joins TRBV9 to TRBJ2-1, with 13 bases that match TRBD2. The CDR3 consists of 16 residues. The trim removed 3 bases at V and 6 bases at J, leaving 6 bases unmatched. CDR1 SGDLS and CDR2 YYNGEE come from the germline V gene. The CDR3, as DNA: TGTGCCAGCAGCGACTTACTAGCGGGAGGGGTCAATGAGCAGTTCTTC. The encoded protein is CASSDLLAGGVNEQFF.

The chain recombines TRBV28 with TRBJ2-3; 8 positions agree with TRBD2. V shed 5 bases and J 2 bases; nucleotides not matched to a gene: 6. The germline gives CDR1 MDHEN, CDR2 SYDVKM. The CDR3 has 15 residues. CDR3 region: CASSILAGDTDTQYF. CDR3 in DNA: TGTGCCAGCAGTATTCTAGCGGGTGACACAGATACGCAGTATTTT.

On this clone itself: At one end the junction does not follow the germline gene, possibly because of a read error. The chain joins TRBV7-7 to TRBJ2-3, with 8 bases lining up with TRBD1. This CDR3 is built from 14 residues. Per germline, CDR1 SSHAT and CDR2 FNYEAQ (reference sequence). The CDR3 DNA reads TGTGCTAGCAGCTTGGGGACAGGACCAGATACGCAGTATTTT. Its translation is CASSLGTGPDTQYF.

The V gene is TRBV19, the J gene TRBJ2-2; 7 bases are shared with TRBD2. CDR3 length: 15 residues. The ends lost 3 bases at V and 3 bases at J; junction bases unmatched: 4. Germline V gene data show CDR1 as LNHDA and CDR2 as SQIVND (reference sequence). This chain's CDR3 is CASSIQGGDTGELFF. In DNA, the CDR3 is TGTGCCAGTAGTATTCAGGGAGGGGACACCGGGGAGCTGTTTTTT.

In this sample, this clone turned up a few times. The rearrangement links TRBV30 to TRBJ2-6; 9 nucleotides agree with TRBD1. The J segment lost 1 base and the V segment lost 4 bases, leaving 8 bases of the junction unmatched. Germline V gives CDR1 GTSNPN, CDR2 SVGIG (reference sequence). The CDR3 sequence is 17 residues long. CDR3 DNA: TGTGCCTGGATGAGGGACAGGGCGAAATCTGGGGCCAACGTCCTGACTTTC. Its translation is CAWMRDRAKSGANVLTF.

The chain uses TRBV2 and TRBJ2-1; D uncertain. The CDR3 runs 10 residues. Germline lookup yields CDR1 SNHLY and CDR2 FYNNEI. V was shortened by 4 bases and J by 9 bases, with 4 bases between the two germline ends. The CDR3 loop reads CASSVSEQFF. DNA of the CDR3: TGTGCCAGCAGTGTCAGTGAGCAGTTCTTC.

The genes are TRBV2 and TRBJ1-4; 7 nucleotides agree with TRBD1. CDR1 is SNHLY and CDR2 is FYNNEI in the germline V gene. The V gene end was trimmed by 3 bases and the J gene end by 5 bases; junction bases not matched to a gene: 6. CDR3 size: 15 residues. Here the CDR3 DNA reads TGTGCCAGCAGTGAGGATACAGGGGCCAATGAAAAACTGTTTTTT. Translating gives CASSEDTGANEKLFF.

The rearrangement joins TRBV2 to TRBJ2-7, with D possibly being TRBD2 (6 bases). This CDR3 spans 14 amino acids. CDR1 is SNHLY, CDR2 FYNNEI, per germline. V was clipped by 6 bases and J by 7 bases, with 19 bases between them. CDR3 sequence reads: CASRREGTGGEQYF. Here the CDR3 DNA reads TGTGCCAGCAGGCGAGAGGGGACTGGGGGGGAGCAGTACTTC. Full variable domain (outside the CDR3, taken from reference TRBV2 and TRBJ2-7): EPEVTQTPSHQVTQMGQEVILRCVPISNHLYFYWYRQILGQKVEFLVSFYNNEISEKSEIFDDQFSVERPDGSNFTLKIRSTKLEDSAMYFCASRREGTGGEQYFGPGTRLTVT.

The chain uses TRBV10-3 and TRBJ2-5; the D is unclear. The germline V gene has CDR1 ENHRY and CDR2 SYGVKD. This CDR3 region has 12 residues. V dropped 4 bases and J dropped 2 bases, with 5 bases sitting between them. The CDR3 spells CAISAQQETQYF. The CDR3 DNA follows: TGTGCCATCAGTGCACAGCAAGAGACCCAGTACTTC.

V usage is TRBV7-9 and J usage is TRBJ2-2; 12 bases line up with TRBD2. Germline CDR1 reads SEHNR; CDR2 reads FQNEAQ (reference sequence). Trimming at V came to 0 bases and at J to 6 bases, leaving 2 bases not matched to a gene. CDR3 size: 16 residues. Here the CDR3 DNA reads TGTGCCAGCAGCTTAGCGACTAGCGGGAGTTCCGGGGAGCTGTTTTTT. Its translation is CASSLATSGSSGELFF.

The V gene is TRBV27, the J gene TRBJ2-5; TRBD1 matches at 7 bases. The J call is uncertain, as TRBJ2-7 better fits the DNA end. The CDR3 loop spans 16 amino acids. CDR1 is MNHEY and CDR2 is SMNVEV in the germline V gene (reference sequence). The DNA for the CDR3 is TGTGCCAGCAGCCTAAATAGAATGACAGGGAGCTACGAGCAGTACTTC. Translating it yields CASSLNRMTGSYEQYF.

This chain connects TRBV2 to TRBJ2-2; 10 bases agree with TRBD2. This CDR3 comprises 15 residues. Trimming took 7 bases from V and 7 from J; bases not matched to a gene: 9. Germline CDR1 reads SNHLY; CDR2 reads FYNNEI. Written as DNA, the CDR3 is TGTGCCAGCAACCTAGCGGGAGTATCCTTCGGGGAGCTGTTTTTT. It is translated as CASNLAGVSFGELFF.

The V gene is TRBV9, the J gene TRBJ2-2; 7 bases match TRBD1. Trimming cost V 3 bases and J 4 bases; bases outside gene matches: 6. The germline CDR1 and CDR2 sequences are SGDLS and YYNGEE. The CDR3 loop spans 15 amino acids. In nucleotides, the CDR3 is TGTGCCAGCAGCGCCACAGGGGTGGGCACCGGGGAGCTGTTTTTT. Protein product: CASSATGVGTGELFF.

This clone is a singleton in its sample. This chain uses TRBV4-2 with TRBJ2-7, with D possibly being TRBD2 (6 bases). V was pared by 0 bases and J by 7 bases, with 13 bases between. There are 14 residues in the CDR3. Per germline, CDR1 LGHNA and CDR2 YNFKEQ. The CDR3 protein is CASSQDRFGREQYF. CDR3 DNA: TGTGCCAGCAGCCAAGATAGATTTGGGAGGGAGCAGTACTTC.

The V gene is TRBV6-1, the J gene TRBJ1-5; 8 bases fit TRBD1. The CDR3 has 15 amino acids. Germline lookup yields CDR1 MNHNS and CDR2 SASEGT. J was trimmed by 7 bases and V by 4 bases; bases with no gene match: 9. The CDR3 DNA follows: TGTGCCAGCAGTGCACAGGGGGGGACCGGGCAGCCCCAGCATTTT. Translation: CASSAQGGTGQPQHF.

The chain uses TRBV15 and TRBJ2-5; D is uncertain. Germline CDR1 is LNHNV and CDR2 is YYDKDF (reference sequence). The CDR3 is 14 amino acids. The V and J ends lost 1 base and 3 bases respectively, with 9 bases between them. The CDR3: CATSRVGLEETQYF. CDR3 DNA: TGTGCCACCAGCAGAGTTGGTCTAGAAGAGACCCAGTACTTC.

The V call is TRBV28, the J call TRBJ2-2; D gene uncertain. There are 14 residues in the CDR3. Trimming shortened V by 3 bases and J by 6 bases, and 11 bases separated the two germline ends. Germline V gene sequence: CDR1 MDHEN, CDR2 SYDVKM. The CDR3 is CASSFAREAGELFF. The CDR3 nucleotides are TGTGCCAGCAGTTTCGCCAGAGAGGCCGGGGAGCTGTTTTTT.

V and J are TRBV5-1 and TRBJ2-3; 10 bases match TRBD2. The CDR3 consists of 15 residues. The germline gives CDR1 SGHRS, CDR2 YFSETQ. V was pared by 2 bases and J by 4 bases, with 4 bases of the junction left unmatched. The chain's CDR3 is CASSFGTSVSDTQYF. The CDR3 DNA reads TGCGCCAGCAGCTTCGGGACTAGCGTATCAGATACGCAGTATTTT.

This chain uses TRBV27 with TRBJ2-1; 12 nucleotides agree with TRBD2. This CDR3 is 18 amino acids long. The germline V gene has CDR1 MNHEY and CDR2 SMNVEV (reference sequence). Unmatched junction bases numbered 10, after V lost 3 bases and J lost 4 bases. CDR3 amino acids: CASSLTSGSSRTYNEQFF. CDR3 nucleotides: TGTGCCAGCAGTTTGACTAGCGGGAGTTCCCGGACTTACAATGAGCAGTTCTTC.

The chain joins TRBV5-6 to TRBJ2-2; TRBD2 agrees at 16 bases. The CDR3 consists of 18 residues. The junction had 3 bases not matched to a gene; V was cut back by 0 bases and J by 4 bases. Germline-derived CDR1 and CDR2 are SGHDT and YYEEEE. CDR3 loop: CASSLAGTSGRATGELFF. CDR3 nucleotides: TGTGCCAGCAGCTTGGCTGGGACTAGCGGGAGGGCCACCGGGGAGCTGTTTTTT.

The CDR3: CARSLFSTGGESYEQYF. The CDR3 DNA reads TGTGCCAGAAGCTTGTTTAGTACGGGGGGCGAATCCTACGAGCAGTACTTC. This chain connects TRBV5-3 to TRBJ2-7; D is perhaps TRBD2 (7 bases). TRBV5-3 is identified as an open reading frame with a role that is uncertain. V lost 1 base and J 1 base, leaving 18 bases between the germline ends. This CDR3 has 17 residues.

The chain combines TRBV6-1 with TRBJ1-2; perhaps TRBD1 as D (5 bases). The CDR3 runs to 15 residues. CDR1 MNHNS and CDR2 SASEGT come from the germline V gene. Trimming took 3 bases from V and 3 from J, leaving 14 bases between them. CDR3 DNA: TGTGCCAGCAGTGAGGACATCGAGCCACACTATGGCTACACCTTC. The encoded protein is CASSEDIEPHYGYTF.

The J gene is TRBJ1-5, the V gene TRBV4-1; D not certain. This CDR3 contains 17 residues. The germline V gene has CDR1 MGHRA and CDR2 YSYEKL. Trimming took off 0 bases at V and 3 bases at J, with 15 bases between the two ends. Here the CDR3 DNA reads TGCGCCAGCAGCCAAGACCCGTTGGGCTCCTTCAATCAGCCCCAGCATTTT. Protein product: CASSQDPLGSFNQPQHF.

The chain employs TRBV5-1 and TRBJ2-2; 12 nucleotides match TRBD1. V was pared by 4 bases and J by 2 bases, with 3 bases of the junction left unmatched. This CDR3 contains 16 residues. Germline CDR1 SGHRS, CDR2 YFSETQ. The CDR3 loop is CASSRDRGLNTGELFF. The CDR3 coding sequence is TGCGCCAGCAGCCGGGACAGGGGGCTTAACACCGGGGAGCTGTTTTTT.

The chain carries TRBV4-1 and TRBJ2-3, with 11 bases fitting TRBD2. CDR3 length equals 16 residues. Per germline, CDR1 MGHRA and CDR2 YSYEKL. V trimming: 5 bases; J trimming: 2 bases; junction bases outside the gene matches: 6. The CDR3 loop reads CASSVRLAGLTDTQYF. The CDR3 bases are TGCGCCAGCAGCGTACGACTAGCGGGGCTCACAGATACGCAGTATTTT.

The rearrangement links TRBV9 to TRBJ2-2; tentatively, D is TRBD1 (6 bases). The CDR3 consists of 16 residues. Germline values: CDR1 SGDLS, CDR2 YYNGEE. The ends were cut back, 0 bases at V and 4 bases at J, with 13 bases in the middle. The CDR3 DNA follows: TGTGCCAGCAGCGTAGATGACAGGCGCCCCACCGGGGAGCTGTTTTTT. Translating it yields CASSVDDRRPTGELFF.